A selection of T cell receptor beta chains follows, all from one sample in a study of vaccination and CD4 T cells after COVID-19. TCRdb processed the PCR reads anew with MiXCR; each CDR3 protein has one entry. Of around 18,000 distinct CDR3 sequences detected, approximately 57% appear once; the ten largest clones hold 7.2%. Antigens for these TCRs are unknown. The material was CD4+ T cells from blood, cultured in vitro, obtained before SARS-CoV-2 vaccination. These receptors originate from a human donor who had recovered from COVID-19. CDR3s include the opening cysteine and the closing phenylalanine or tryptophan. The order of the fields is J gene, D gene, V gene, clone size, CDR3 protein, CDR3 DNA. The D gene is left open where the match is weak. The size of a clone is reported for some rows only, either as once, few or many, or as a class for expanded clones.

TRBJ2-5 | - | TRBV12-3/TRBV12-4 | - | CASSFGGETQYF | TGTGCCAGCAGTTTTGGAGGAGAGACCCAGTACTTC
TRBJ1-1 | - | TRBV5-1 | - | CASSLDTVNTEAFF | TGCGCCAGCAGCTTAGACACGGTGAACACTGAAGCTTTCTTT
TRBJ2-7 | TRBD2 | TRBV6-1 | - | CASRRESSNLHYEQYF | TGTGCCAGCAGGCGGGAGTCCTCCAATCTCCACTACGAGCAGTACTTC
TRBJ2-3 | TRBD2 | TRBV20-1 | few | CSARVLRRRNFFGRTDTQYF | TGCAGTGCTAGAGTTCTAAGGCGCCGCAACTTTTTCGGGAGGACAGATACGCAGTATTTT
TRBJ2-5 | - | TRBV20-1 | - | CSARHSFRQETQYF | TGCAGTGCTAGACACTCCTTCCGCCAAGAGACCCAGTACTTC
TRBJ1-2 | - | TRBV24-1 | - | CATSDSWTVYGYTF | TGTGCCACCAGTGATTCTTGGACAGTCTATGGCTACACCTTC
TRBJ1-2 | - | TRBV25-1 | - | CASSEVGRGGYGYTF | TGTGCCAGCAGTGAAGTGGGCAGGGGTGGCTATGGCTACACCTTC
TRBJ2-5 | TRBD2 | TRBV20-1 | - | CSAPGLQETQYF | TGCAGTGCCCCGGGACTACAAGAGACCCAGTACTTC
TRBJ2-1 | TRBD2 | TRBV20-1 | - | CSATSGTSGYNEQFF | TGCAGTGCAACCTCCGGGACTAGCGGTTACAATGAGCAGTTCTTC
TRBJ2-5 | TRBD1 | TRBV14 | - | CASSQEHGAGGSETQYF | TGTGCCAGCAGCCAAGAGCACGGGGCAGGGGGCTCGGAGACCCAGTACTTC
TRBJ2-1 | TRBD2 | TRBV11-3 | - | CASSPGGLAGVIYNEQFF | TGTGCCAGCAGCCCTGGGGGACTAGCGGGAGTTATCTACAATGAGCAGTTCTTC
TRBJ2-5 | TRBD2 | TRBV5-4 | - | CASSSATSGPSEGTQYF | TGTGCCAGCAGCTCGGCCACTAGCGGCCCGTCGGAGGGGACCCAGTACTTC
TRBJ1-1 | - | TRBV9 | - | CASSVRVNTEAFF | TGTGCCAGCAGCGTCCGGGTGAACACTGAAGCTTTCTTT
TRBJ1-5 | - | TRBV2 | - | CASSEAQQYNQPQHF | TGTGCCAGCAGTGAAGCACAACAGTACAATCAGCCCCAGCATTTT
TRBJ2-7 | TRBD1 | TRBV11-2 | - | CASGRPGQPTYEQYF | TGTGCCAGCGGCCGACCGGGACAGCCTACTTACGAGCAGTACTTC
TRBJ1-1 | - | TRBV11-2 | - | CASSLAGDGTEAFF | TGTGCCAGCAGCTTGGCCGGGGATGGTACTGAAGCTTTCTTT
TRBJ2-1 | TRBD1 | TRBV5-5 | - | CASSFGFGQGFDEQFF | TGTGCCAGCAGCTTCGGTTTCGGACAGGGGTTCGATGAGCAGTTCTTC
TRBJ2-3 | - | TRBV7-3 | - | CASSPSFLRAIDADTQYF | TGTGCCAGCAGCCCGTCCTTTCTTCGGGCGATAGATGCAGATACGCAGTATTTT
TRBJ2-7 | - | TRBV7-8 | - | CASSSAVRGSSYEQYF | TGTGCCAGCAGCTCCGCGGTGCGAGGGAGCTCCTACGAGCAGTACTTC
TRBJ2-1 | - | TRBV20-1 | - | CSASRAQSAGEQFF | TGCAGTGCTAGTCGGGCCCAATCCGCCGGTGAGCAGTTCTTC
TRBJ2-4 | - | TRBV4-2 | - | CASSQDRNIQYF | TGTGCCAGCAGCCAAGACAGAAACATTCAGTACTTC
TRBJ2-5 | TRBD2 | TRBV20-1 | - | CSARRATSSETQYF | TGCAGTGCTAGACGTGCGACTAGCTCGGAGACCCAGTACTTC
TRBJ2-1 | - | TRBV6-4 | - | CASSDSSGRFYNEQLF | TGTGCCAGCAGTGACTCTAGTGGGAGGTTTTATAATGAGCAGTTGTTC
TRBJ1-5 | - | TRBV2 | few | CASSGQNQPQHF | TGTGCCAGCAGTGGGCAGAATCAGCCCCAGCATTTT
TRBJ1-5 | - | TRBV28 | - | CASRGGGPSNQPQHF | TGTGCCAGCAGGGGCGGGGGGCCTAGCAATCAGCCCCAGCATTTT
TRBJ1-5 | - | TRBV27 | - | CASSPGDSNQPQHF | TGTGCCAGCAGTCCCGGGGACAGCAATCAGCCCCAGCATTTT
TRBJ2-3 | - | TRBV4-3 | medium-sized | CASSQGSSGPTDTQYF | TGCGCCAGCAGCCAAGGGTCCAGCGGACCCACAGATACGCAGTATTTT
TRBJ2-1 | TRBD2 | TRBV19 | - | CASSISLAGRSEQFF | TGTGCCAGTAGTATTTCTCTAGCGGGAAGGAGTGAGCAGTTCTTC
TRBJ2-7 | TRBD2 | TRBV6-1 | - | CASGSGGEQYF | TGTGCCAGCGGGTCGGGGGGCGAGCAGTACTTC
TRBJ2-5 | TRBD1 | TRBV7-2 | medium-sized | CASSLDRGETQYF | TGTGCCAGCAGCTTAGACAGGGGAGAGACCCAGTACTTC
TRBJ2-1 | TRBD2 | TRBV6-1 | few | CASSRASGLAEGEQFF | TGTGCCAGCAGTCGCGCCTCGGGACTAGCTGAGGGTGAGCAGTTCTTC
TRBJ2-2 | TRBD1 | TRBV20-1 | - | CSAKTGQGLGELFF | TGCAGTGCTAAAACGGGACAGGGGCTTGGGGAGCTGTTTTTT
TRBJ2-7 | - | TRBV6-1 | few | CASGNWVRPALQTTTYEQYF | TGTGCCAGCGGTAATTGGGTCCGGCCAGCCCTTCAAACCACCACCTACGAGCAGTACTTC
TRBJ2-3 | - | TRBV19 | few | CASSIRVATDTQYF | TGTGCCAGTAGTATAAGGGTGGCCACAGATACGCAGTATTTT
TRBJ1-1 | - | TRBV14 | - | CASSQYMGANTEAFF | TGTGCCAGCAGCCAATACATGGGGGCGAACACTGAAGCTTTCTTT
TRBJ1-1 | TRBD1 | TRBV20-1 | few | CSAYEPTGKYTEAFF | TGCAGTGCTTACGAACCGACAGGGAAATACACTGAAGCTTTCTTT
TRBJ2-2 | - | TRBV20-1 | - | CSANRQAPGELFF | TGCAGTGCTAACAGACAGGCGCCCGGGGAGCTGTTTTTT
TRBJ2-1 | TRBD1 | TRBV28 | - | CASSLLTRDSFLNEQFF | TGTGCCAGCAGTTTACTAACTCGGGACAGTTTCCTCAATGAGCAGTTCTTC
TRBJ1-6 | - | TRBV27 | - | CVSSLLGRVISPLHF | TGTGTCAGCAGCCTCCTTGGGAGGGTAATTTCACCCCTCCACTTT
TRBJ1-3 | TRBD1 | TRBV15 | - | CATSLSGGGNTIYF | TGTGCCACCAGCCTATCAGGGGGTGGAAACACCATATATTTT
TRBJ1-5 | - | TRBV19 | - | CASSYQRGSNQPQHF | TGTGCCAGTAGCTACCAAAGGGGTAGCAATCAGCCCCAGCATTTT
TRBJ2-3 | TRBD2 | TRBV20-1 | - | CSAFASGSASTDTQYF | TGCAGTGCTTTTGCTAGCGGGAGTGCTAGCACAGATACGCAGTATTTT
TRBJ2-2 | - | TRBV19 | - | CASRKPYPNTGELFF | TGTGCCAGTAGGAAACCCTACCCGAACACCGGGGAGCTGTTTTTT
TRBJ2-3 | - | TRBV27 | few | CASSLVDYRSTDTQYF | TGTGCCAGCAGCCTGGTGGACTACCGGAGCACAGATACGCAGTATTTT
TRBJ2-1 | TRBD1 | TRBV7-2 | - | CASSLDRGNEQFF | TGTGCCAGCAGTCTCGACAGGGGCAATGAGCAGTTCTTC
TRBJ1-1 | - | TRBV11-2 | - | CASSQTGFEAFF | TGTGCCAGCAGCCAGACAGGATTTGAAGCTTTCTTT
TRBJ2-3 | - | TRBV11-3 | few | CASSGALTDTQYF | TGTGCCAGCAGCGGAGCTTTGACAGATACGCAGTATTTT
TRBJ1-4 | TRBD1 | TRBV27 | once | CASRETGGEAEKLFF | TGTGCCAGCAGGGAGACAGGGGGAGAAGCTGAAAAACTGTTTTTT
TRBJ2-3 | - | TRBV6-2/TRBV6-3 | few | CASTPILAAPDTQYF | TGTGCCAGCACCCCAATACTAGCCGCCCCAGATACGCAGTATTTT
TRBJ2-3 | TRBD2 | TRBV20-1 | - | CSARDRSGGTDTQYF | TGCAGTGCTAGAGATAGGAGCGGGGGCACAGATACGCAGTATTTT
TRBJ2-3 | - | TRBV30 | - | CAWSRGTDTQYF | TGTGCCTGGAGCAGGGGCACAGATACGCAGTATTTT
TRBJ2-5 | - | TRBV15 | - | CATSRDRSGSETQYF | TGTGCCACCAGCAGAGATCGATCCGGATCAGAGACCCAGTACTTC